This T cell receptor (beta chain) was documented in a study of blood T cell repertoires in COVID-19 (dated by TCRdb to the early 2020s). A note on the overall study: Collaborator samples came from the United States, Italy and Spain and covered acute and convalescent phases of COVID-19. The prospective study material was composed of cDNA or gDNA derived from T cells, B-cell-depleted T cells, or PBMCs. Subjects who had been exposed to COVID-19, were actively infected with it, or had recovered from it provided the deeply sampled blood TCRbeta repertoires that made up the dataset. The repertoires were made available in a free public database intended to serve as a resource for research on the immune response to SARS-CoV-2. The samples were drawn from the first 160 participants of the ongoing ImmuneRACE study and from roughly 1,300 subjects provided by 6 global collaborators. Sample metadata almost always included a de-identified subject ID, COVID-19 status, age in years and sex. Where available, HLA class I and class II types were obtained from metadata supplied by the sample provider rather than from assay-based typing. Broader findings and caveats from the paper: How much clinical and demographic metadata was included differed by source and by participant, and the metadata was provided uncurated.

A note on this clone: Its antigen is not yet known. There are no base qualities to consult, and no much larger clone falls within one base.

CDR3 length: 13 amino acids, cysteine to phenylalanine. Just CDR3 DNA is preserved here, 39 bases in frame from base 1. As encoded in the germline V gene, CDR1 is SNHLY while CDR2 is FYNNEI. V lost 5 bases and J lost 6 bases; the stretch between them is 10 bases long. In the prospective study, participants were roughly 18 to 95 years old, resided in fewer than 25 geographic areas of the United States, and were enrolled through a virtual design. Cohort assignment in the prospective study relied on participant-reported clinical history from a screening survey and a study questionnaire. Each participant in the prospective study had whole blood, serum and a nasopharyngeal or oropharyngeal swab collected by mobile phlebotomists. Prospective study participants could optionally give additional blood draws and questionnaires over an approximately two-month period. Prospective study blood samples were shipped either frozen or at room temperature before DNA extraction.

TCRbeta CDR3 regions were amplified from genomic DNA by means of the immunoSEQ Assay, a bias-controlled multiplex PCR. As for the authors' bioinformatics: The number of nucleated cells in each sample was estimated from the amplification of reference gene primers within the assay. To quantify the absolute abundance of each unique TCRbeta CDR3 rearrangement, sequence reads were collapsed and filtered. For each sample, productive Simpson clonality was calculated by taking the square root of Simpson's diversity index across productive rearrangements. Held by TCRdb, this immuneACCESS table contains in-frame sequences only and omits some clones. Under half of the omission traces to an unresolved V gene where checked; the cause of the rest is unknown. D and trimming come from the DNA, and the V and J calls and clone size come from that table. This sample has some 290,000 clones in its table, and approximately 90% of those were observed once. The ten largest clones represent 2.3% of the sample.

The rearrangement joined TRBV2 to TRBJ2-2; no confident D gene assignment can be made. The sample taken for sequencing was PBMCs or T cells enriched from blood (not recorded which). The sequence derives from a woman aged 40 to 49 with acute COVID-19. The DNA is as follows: TGTGCCAGCAGTATTATATTATCCGGGGAGCTGTTTTTT. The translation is CASSIILSGELFF.